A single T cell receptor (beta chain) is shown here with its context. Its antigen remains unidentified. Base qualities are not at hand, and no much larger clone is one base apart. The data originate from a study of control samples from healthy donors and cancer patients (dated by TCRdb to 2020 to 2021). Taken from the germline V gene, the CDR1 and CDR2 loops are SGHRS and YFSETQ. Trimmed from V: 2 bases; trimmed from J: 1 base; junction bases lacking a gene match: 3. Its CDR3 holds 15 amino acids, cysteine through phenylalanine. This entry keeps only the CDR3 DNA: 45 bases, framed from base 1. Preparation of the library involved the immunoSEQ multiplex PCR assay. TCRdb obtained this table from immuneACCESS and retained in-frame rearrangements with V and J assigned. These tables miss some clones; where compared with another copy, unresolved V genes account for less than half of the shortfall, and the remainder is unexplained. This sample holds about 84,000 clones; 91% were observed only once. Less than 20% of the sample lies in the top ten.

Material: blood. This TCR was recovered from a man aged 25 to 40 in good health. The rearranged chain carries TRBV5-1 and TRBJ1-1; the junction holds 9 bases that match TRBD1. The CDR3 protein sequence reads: CASSLQGAPNTEAFF. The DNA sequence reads TGCGCCAGCAGCTTACAGGGGGCGCCGAACACTGAAGCTTTCTTT.